This TCR beta chain was obtained from a study of blood T cell repertoires in COVID-19. TCRdb's copy holds only in-frame clones and misses some; the assay was immunoSEQ multiplex PCR. The sample contains 270,000 or so clones, 84% of which appear only once. The clonotype was recovered from a human donor in a cohort sampled during active COVID-19. The sequenced sample was peripheral blood.

The CDR3 DNA reads as TGTGCCAGCAGTTTCAACCCCAGTAGCGGGGGGGACTCCTACGAGCAGTACTTC. It specifies CASSFNPSSGGDSYEQYF. The chain employs TRBV6-2 or TRBV6-3 and TRBJ2-7, with 11 nucleotides matching TRBD2. Trimming removed 4 bases from V and 0 bases from J; junction bases left unmatched: 11. CDR1 and CDR2 (germline): MNHEY, SVGEGT. This CDR3 is 18 amino acids long.